The next 18 T cell receptor beta chains were all read from a single sample in a study of Graves' ophthalmopathy and Graves' hyperthyroidism. The study amplified TCR beta CDR3 regions using RNA transcripts. First-round RT-PCR with HTBI primers preceded a second-round multiplex PCR. TCRdb passed the multiplex PCR reads through MiXCR, listing each CDR3 protein once. The data hold some 160,000 distinct CDR3 sequences, with 35% to 45% observed a single time. Sequencing was done on a sample of peripheral blood. Source of these receptors: a man aged 30 to 39 with Graves' ophthalmopathy.

This clonotype appeared many times. The CDR3 spells CASSPGRLQETQYF. The CDR3 DNA follows: TGTGCCAGCAGCCCCGGGAGGCTTCAAGAGACCCAGTACTTC. V is TRBV6-1 and J is TRBJ2-5; 7 bases line up with TRBD2. This CDR3 comprises 14 residues. Per germline, CDR1 MNHNS and CDR2 SASEGT. The trim removed 6 bases at V and 2 bases at J, leaving 6 bases unmatched.

CDR3 protein: CASSSHPTSGKERADTQYF. Here the CDR3 DNA reads TGTGCCAGCAGTTCCCATCCGACTAGCGGGAAGGAAAGAGCCGATACGCAGTATTTT. This chain links TRBV27 with TRBJ2-3, with 11 bases aligning to TRBD2. From germline, CDR1 is MNHEY and CDR2 SMNVEV (reference sequence). Trimming removed 4 bases from V and 6 bases from J; junction bases left unmatched: 18. The CDR3 extends over 19 amino acids.

This clonotype was recorded many times. The CDR3 loop reads CASSSQNPGAFF. DNA of the CDR3: TGTGCCAGCAGCTCTCAAAACCCTGGGGCTTTCTTT. This chain uses TRBV7-9 with TRBJ1-1; D gene uncertain. This CDR3 spans 12 amino acids. V lost 4 bases and J lost 11, with 14 bases in between. The germline V gene encodes CDR1 SEHNR and CDR2 FQNEAQ (reference sequence).

This chain joins TRBV7-2 and TRBJ2-5; no definite D call. Germline assignment: CDR1 SGHTA and CDR2 FQGNSA. This CDR3 contains 12 residues. V was clipped by 3 bases and J by 5 bases, with 7 bases between them. CDR3 DNA: TGTGCCAGCAGCTTGCCCCTGGAGACCCAGTACTTC. This gives the protein CASSLPLETQYF.

This clonotype has at least ten counts. The DNA for the CDR3 is TGCAGTGCTAGAGATCGGTGGACGGACGGGAGAACTGAAGCTTTCTTT. This gives the protein CSARDRWTDGRTEAFF. The chain links TRBV20-1 to TRBJ1-1, with D uncertain. The CDR3 spans 16 residues. Between the trimmed V and J ends, which lost 0 bases and 5 bases, there was a span of 19 bases. The germline CDR1 and CDR2 sequences are DFQATT and SNEGSKA (reference sequence).

This chain joins TRBV28 and TRBJ2-7, with D maybe TRBD1 (6 bases). V was pared by 4 bases and J by 2 bases, with 18 bases between. CDR3 length: 16 residues. Germline V gene sequence: CDR1 MDHEN, CDR2 SYDVKM. The DNA for the CDR3 is TGTGCCAGCAGTTCCCCTCAGGGGACGGGTGCCTACGAGCAGTACTTC. It translates to CASSSPQGTGAYEQYF. Supplemented by reference TRBV28 and TRBJ2-7, the full variable domain reads DVKVTQSSRYLVKRTGEKVFLECVQDMDHENMFWYRQDPGLGLRLIYFSYDVKMKEKGDIPEGYSVSREKKERFSLILESASTNQTSMYLCASSSPQGTGAYEQYFGPGTRLTVT.

The chain uses TRBV12-3 or TRBV12-4 and TRBJ1-5, with TRBD1 identical over 7 bases. Trimming took 6 bases from V and 0 from J; bases not matched to a gene: 8. The CDR3 is 16 residues long. This CDR3 reads CASSSGRGNSNQPQHF. The DNA for the CDR3 is TGTGCCAGCAGCTCGGGCAGGGGGAATAGCAATCAGCCCCAGCATTTT.

V usage is TRBV6-1 and J usage is TRBJ1-6, with unresolved D. The ends were cut back, 4 bases at V and 14 bases at J, with 15 bases in the middle. Germline V gene data show CDR1 as MNHNS and CDR2 as SASEGT. There are 13 residues in the CDR3. As DNA, the CDR3 is TGTGCCAGCAGTGGACAAGCCTTTGGGGCCCTCCACTTT. Translation: CASSGQAFGALHF.

Ten or more counts support this clonotype. This chain links TRBV20-1 with TRBJ2-2, with D perhaps matching TRBD1 or TRBD2 (5 bases each). Germline CDR1 DFQATT, CDR2 SNEGSKA (reference sequence). This CDR3 is 13 amino acids long. Deletions cut 1 base from V and 2 bases from J, with 5 bases between. The CDR3 region has the DNA TGCAGTGCTAGAGGGGACAACACCGGGGAGCTGTTTTTT. Translated: CSARGDNTGELFF.

This clonotype was recorded many times. The chain recombines TRBV24-1 with TRBJ2-5, with D possibly being TRBD1 (6 bases). The V gene's germline CDR1 is KGHDR and CDR2 SFDVKD. The CDR3 length is 15 residues. The V end was cut by 5 bases, the J end by 3 bases, with 15 bases between. CDR3 coding DNA: TGTGCCACCAGTGCTCTGACAGGTCGGGAAGAGACCCAGTACTTC. Translated, it gives CATSALTGREETQYF.

The chain carries TRBV29-1 and TRBJ2-5; 9 bases line up with TRBD1. Per the germline V gene, CDR1 is SQVTM and CDR2 is ANQGSEA. The CDR3 loop spans 12 amino acids. V shed 7 bases, J shed 3 bases, and the junction held 3 bases outside the gene matches. CDR3 DNA sequence: TGCAGCGCGCGGACAGGGGAAGAGACCCAGTACTTC. It translates to CSARTGEETQYF. The variable domain in full, with the rest retrieved from reference TRBV29-1 and TRBJ2-5, is SAVISQKPSRDICQRGTSLTIQCQVDSQVTMMFWYRQQPGQSLTLIATANQGSEATYESGFVIDKFPISRPNLTFSTLTVSNMSPEDSSIYLCSARTGEETQYFGPGTRLLVL.

This clonotype was recorded many times. The chain uses TRBV7-9 and TRBJ2-7, with 8 bases aligning to TRBD1. Trimming removed 2 bases from V and 3 bases from J; junction bases left unmatched: 3. This CDR3 is 14 amino acids long. Germline values: CDR1 SEHNR, CDR2 FQNEAQ (reference sequence). The CDR3 DNA reads TGTGCCAGCAGCTTAATGGGACAGGACTACGAGCAGTACTTC. This translates into CASSLMGQDYEQYF.

This clonotype has only a few counts. The chain employs TRBV6-1 and TRBJ1-1; D is unclear. Deletions cut 10 bases from V and 4 bases from J, with 16 bases between. The CDR3 runs to 13 residues. Looked up from germline, CDR1 is MNHNS and CDR2 is SASEGT. This chain's CDR3 is CATTDPSTTEAFF. The CDR3 DNA reads TGTGCCACCACCGACCCGTCCACCACTGAAGCTTTCTTT.

This chain connects TRBV24-1 to TRBJ2-5, with a weak D call TRBD1 (6 bases). Germline CDR1 reads KGHDR; CDR2 reads SFDVKD. The CDR3 extends over 14 amino acids. Trimming removed 3 bases at V and 1 base at J, with 8 bases between. The CDR3 is CATSDRTVQETQYF. The CDR3 DNA is TGTGCCACCAGTGATCGGACAGTCCAAGAGACCCAGTACTTC.

This clonotype was observed at least ten times. The chain recombines TRBV2 with TRBJ2-7, with TRBD2 matching 13 bases. Germline V gene sequence: CDR1 SNHLY, CDR2 FYNNEI. The V gene end was trimmed by 3 bases and the J gene end by 3 bases; junction bases not matched to a gene: 8. The CDR3 runs 17 residues. The CDR3 region has the DNA TGTGCCAGCAGTGATGGAACTAGCGGGAGGGGGGTCTACGAGCAGTACTTC. Protein: CASSDGTSGRGVYEQYF.

This clonotype has a single count. Germline is not matched at one junction end, which may reflect a read error. The chain carries TRBV2 and TRBJ2-5, with D possibly TRBD1 on 6 matching bases. This CDR3 is built from 15 residues. Germline V gene sequence: CDR1 SNHLY, CDR2 FYNNEI. In DNA form, the CDR3 reads TGTGCCAGCAGTACCCAAAGGACAGTTCAAGGGACCCAGTACTTC. It encodes CASSTQRTVQGTQYF.

In its sample, this clonotype was seen many times. This chain uses TRBV9 with TRBJ2-2; a weak D match, TRBD1 (6 bases). With 7 bases removed from V and 4 bases from J, the gap between germline ends came to 17 bases. Germline V lookup: CDR1 SGDLS, CDR2 YYNGEE. This CDR3 is built from 15 residues. CDR3 nucleotide sequence: TGTGCCAGCGAGGATGGGGGCCGGGGCACCGGGGAGCTGTTTTTT. Its protein product is CASEDGGRGTGELFF.

The chain combines TRBV18 with TRBJ1-1; no firm D call. The CDR3 runs to 15 residues. Looked up from germline, CDR1 is KGHSH and CDR2 is LQKENI. Trimming pared 0 bases from V and 1 base from J, leaving 9 bases between. The chain's CDR3 is CASSPPSQPNTEAFF. DNA of the CDR3: TGTGCCAGCTCACCACCATCACAGCCGAACACTGAAGCTTTCTTT.